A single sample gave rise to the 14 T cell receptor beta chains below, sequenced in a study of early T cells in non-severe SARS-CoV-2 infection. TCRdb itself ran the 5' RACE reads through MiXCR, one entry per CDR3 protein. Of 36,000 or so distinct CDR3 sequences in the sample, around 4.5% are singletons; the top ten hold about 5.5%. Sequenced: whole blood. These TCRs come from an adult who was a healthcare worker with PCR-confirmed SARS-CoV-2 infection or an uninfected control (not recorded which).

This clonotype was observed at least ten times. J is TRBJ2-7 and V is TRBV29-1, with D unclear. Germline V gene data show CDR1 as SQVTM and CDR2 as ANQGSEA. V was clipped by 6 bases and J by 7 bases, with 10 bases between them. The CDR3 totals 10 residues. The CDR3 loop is CSVAMGEQYF. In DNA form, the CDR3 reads TGCAGCGTCGCCATGGGGGAGCAGTACTTC.

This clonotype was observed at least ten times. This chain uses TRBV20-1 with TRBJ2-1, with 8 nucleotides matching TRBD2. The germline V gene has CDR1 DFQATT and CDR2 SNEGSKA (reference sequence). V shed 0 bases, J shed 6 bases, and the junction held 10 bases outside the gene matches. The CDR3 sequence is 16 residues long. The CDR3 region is CSARDPGSGIGNEQFF. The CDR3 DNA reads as TGCAGTGCTAGAGATCCCGGTAGCGGGATAGGCAATGAGCAGTTCTTC.

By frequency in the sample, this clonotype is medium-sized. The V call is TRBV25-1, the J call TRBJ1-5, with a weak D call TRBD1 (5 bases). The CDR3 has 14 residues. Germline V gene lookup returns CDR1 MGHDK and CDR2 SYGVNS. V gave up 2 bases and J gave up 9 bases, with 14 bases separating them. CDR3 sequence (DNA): TGTGCCAGCAGTGAACCGGGACCTCACGGGCCCCAGCATTTT. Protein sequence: CASSEPGPHGPQHF.

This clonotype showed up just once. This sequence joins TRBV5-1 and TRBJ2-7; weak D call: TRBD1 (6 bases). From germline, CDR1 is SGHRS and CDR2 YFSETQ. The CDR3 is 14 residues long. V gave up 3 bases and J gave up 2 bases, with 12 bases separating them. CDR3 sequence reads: CASSSDSDAYEQYF. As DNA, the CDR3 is TGCGCCAGCAGCTCGGACAGCGACGCCTACGAGCAGTACTTC.

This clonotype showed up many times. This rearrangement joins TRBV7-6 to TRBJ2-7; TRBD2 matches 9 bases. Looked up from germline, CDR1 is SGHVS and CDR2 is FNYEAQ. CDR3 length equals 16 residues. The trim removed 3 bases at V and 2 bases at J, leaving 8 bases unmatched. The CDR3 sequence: CASSLAAGGGTYEQYF. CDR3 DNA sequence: TGTGCCAGCAGCTTGGCAGCGGGAGGAGGGACCTACGAGCAGTACTTC.

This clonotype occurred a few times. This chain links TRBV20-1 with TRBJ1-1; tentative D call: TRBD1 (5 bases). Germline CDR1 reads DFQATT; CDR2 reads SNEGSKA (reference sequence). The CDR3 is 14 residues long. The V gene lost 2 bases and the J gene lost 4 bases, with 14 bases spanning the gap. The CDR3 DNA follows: TGCAGTGCTAGACCCCAGGGTGGCGGCACTGAAGCTTTCTTT. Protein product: CSARPQGGGTEAFF.

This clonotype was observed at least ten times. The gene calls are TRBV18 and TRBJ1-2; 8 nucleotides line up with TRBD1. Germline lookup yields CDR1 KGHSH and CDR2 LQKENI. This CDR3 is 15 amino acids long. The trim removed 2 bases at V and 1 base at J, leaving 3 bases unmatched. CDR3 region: CASSPVGQGNYGYTF. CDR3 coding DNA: TGTGCCAGCTCACCAGTCGGACAGGGTAACTATGGCTACACCTTC.

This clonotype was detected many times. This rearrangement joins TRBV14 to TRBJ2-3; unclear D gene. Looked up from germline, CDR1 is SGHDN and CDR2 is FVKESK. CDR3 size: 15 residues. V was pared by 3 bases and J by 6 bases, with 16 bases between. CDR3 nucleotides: TGTGCCAGCAGCCAGCTAGGACGGACGGCGGATACGCAGTATTTT. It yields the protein CASSQLGRTADTQYF.

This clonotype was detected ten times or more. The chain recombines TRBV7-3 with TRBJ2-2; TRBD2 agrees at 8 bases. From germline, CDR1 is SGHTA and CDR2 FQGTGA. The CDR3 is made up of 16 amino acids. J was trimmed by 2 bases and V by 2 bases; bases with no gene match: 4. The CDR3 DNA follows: TGTGCCAGCAGCTTATCGACTAGCGCTAACACCGGGGAGCTGTTTTTT. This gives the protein CASSLSTSANTGELFF.

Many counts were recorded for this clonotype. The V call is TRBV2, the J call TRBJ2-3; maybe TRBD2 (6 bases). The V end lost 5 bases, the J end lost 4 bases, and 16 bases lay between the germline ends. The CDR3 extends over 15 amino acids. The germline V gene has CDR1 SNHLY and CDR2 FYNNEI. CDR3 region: CASSTQGWEADTQYF. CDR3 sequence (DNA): TGTGCCAGCAGTACCCAGGGATGGGAGGCAGATACGCAGTATTTT. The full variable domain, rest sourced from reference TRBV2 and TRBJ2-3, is EPEVTQTPSHQVTQMGQEVILRCVPISNHLYFYWYRQILGQKVEFLVSFYNNEISEKSEIFDDQFSVERPDGSNFTLKIRSTKLEDSAMYFCASSTQGWEADTQYFGPGTRLTVL.

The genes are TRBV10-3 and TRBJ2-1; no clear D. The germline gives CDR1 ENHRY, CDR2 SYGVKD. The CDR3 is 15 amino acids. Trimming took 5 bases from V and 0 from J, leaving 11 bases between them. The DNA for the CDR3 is TGTGCCATCAGTCCGGACCGGAGCTCCTACAATGAGCAGTTCTTC. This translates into CAISPDRSSYNEQFF.

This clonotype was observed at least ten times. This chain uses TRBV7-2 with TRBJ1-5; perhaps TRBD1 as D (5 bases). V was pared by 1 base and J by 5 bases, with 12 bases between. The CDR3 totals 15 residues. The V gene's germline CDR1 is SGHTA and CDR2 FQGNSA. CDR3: CASSLESGMDQPQHF. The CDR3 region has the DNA TGTGCCAGCAGCTTAGAGTCAGGGATGGATCAGCCCCAGCATTTT.

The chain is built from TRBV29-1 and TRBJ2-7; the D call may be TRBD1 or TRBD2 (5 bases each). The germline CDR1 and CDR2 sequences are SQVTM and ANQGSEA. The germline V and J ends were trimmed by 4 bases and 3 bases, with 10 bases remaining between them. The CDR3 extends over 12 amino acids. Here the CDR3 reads CSVGGTVYEQYF. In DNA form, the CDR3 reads TGCAGCGTTGGGGGGACCGTCTACGAGCAGTACTTC.

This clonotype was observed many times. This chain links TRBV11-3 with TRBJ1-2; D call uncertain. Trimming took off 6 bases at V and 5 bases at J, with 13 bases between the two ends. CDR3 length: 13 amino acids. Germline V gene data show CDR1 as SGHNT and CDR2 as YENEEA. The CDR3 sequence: CASRQRDRYGYTF. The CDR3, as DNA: TGTGCCAGCAGACAAAGGGATCGTTATGGCTACACCTTC.